These 13 T cell receptor beta chains originate from one sample sequenced in a study of CD8 T cells in Susac syndrome. Random hexamers were used to reverse transcribe the RNA input (0.5 to 1 ug). Using its own MiXCR run on the immunoSEQ multiplex PCR reads, TCRdb lists one record per CDR3 protein. The sample has some 76,000 distinct CDR3 sequences, 90% to 95% seen once. The sequenced sample was CD8+ T cells from PBMCs. Every receptor here comes from a human donor with multiple sclerosis.

The rearrangement links TRBV4-3 to TRBJ2-7, with 8 bases matching TRBD1. Trimming cost V 0 bases and J 2 bases; bases outside gene matches: 3. The CDR3 consists of 15 residues. Germline CDR1 LGHNA, CDR2 YSLEER. The CDR3 sequence is CASSQELDRAYEQYF. Here the CDR3 DNA reads TGCGCCAGCAGCCAAGAACTGGACAGGGCCTACGAGCAGTACTTC.

The chain has TRBV2 and TRBJ1-3; D gene uncertain. The CDR3 spans 16 residues. CDR1 is SNHLY and CDR2 is FYNNEI in the germline V gene. V lost 4 bases and J 0 bases, leaving 13 bases between the germline ends. CDR3 DNA: TGTGCCAGCAGTGCCCAACCGAGGGCCTCTGGAAACACCATATATTTT. Protein sequence: CASSAQPRASGNTIYF.

The chain joins TRBV7-2 to TRBJ2-1; 8 nucleotides agree with TRBD1. The CDR3 totals 17 residues. Germline CDR1 and CDR2: SGHTA and FQGNSA. V gave up 0 bases and J gave up 5 bases; unmatched junction bases: 9. The CDR3 DNA reads TGTGCCAGCAGCTTAGCCCCCGGGACAGGCGTCCACAATGAGCAGTTCTTC. It is translated as CASSLAPGTGVHNEQFF.

V usage is TRBV24-1 and J usage is TRBJ1-1, with D perhaps matching TRBD1 (5 bases). This CDR3 comprises 14 residues. V was cut by 4 bases and J by 1 base, with 9 bases left in between. Germline values: CDR1 KGHDR, CDR2 SFDVKD. This CDR3 is CATSEEGSNTEAFF. CDR3 DNA: TGTGCCACCAGTGAGGAGGGGTCGAACACTGAAGCTTTCTTT.

The rearrangement uses TRBV4-3 and TRBJ2-4, with 8 bases matching TRBD2. The junction had 18 bases not matched to a gene; V was cut back by 2 bases and J by 6 bases. The CDR3 is 19 amino acids. Looked up from germline, CDR1 is LGHNA and CDR2 is YSLEER. This chain's CDR3 is CASSQNWFLKRENGNIQYF. CDR3 DNA sequence: TGCGCCAGCAGCCAAAATTGGTTCCTGAAGCGGGAGAACGGAAACATTCAGTACTTC.

The V call is TRBV27, the J call TRBJ2-3, with D maybe TRBD2 (5 bases). V lost 3 bases to trimming and J lost 2 bases, with 12 bases between them. This CDR3 comprises 15 residues. The germline V gene has CDR1 MNHEY and CDR2 SMNVEV (reference sequence). The CDR3 coding sequence is TGTGCCAGCAGTTTTGGAGCGGCTTTCACAGATACGCAGTATTTT. Translated, it gives CASSFGAAFTDTQYF.

The V and J genes are TRBV4-1 and TRBJ2-5; 8 nucleotides agree with TRBD2. Germline V gives CDR1 MGHRA, CDR2 YSYEKL. CDR3 length: 17 residues. V lost 2 bases, J lost 2 bases, and 10 bases stayed unmatched. In DNA form, the CDR3 reads TGCGCCAGCAGCCAACCCCCGGGACTAGGGGTTCAAGAGACCCAGTACTTC. Protein: CASSQPPGLGVQETQYF.

The count of this clonotype is one. This chain links TRBV5-8 with TRBJ2-7; TRBD2 aligns across 15 bases. V lost 3 bases, J lost 0 bases, and 4 bases stayed unmatched. Germline V gene lookup returns CDR1 SGHTS and CDR2 YDEGEE. CDR3 length: 17 amino acids. CDR3 sequence reads: CASSWGTSGRSSYEQYF. DNA of the CDR3: TGTGCCAGCAGCTGGGGGACTAGCGGGAGGAGCTCCTACGAGCAGTACTTC.

This clonotype was counted once. The chain carries TRBV5-4 and TRBJ1-5; D is perhaps TRBD1 (5 bases). With 0 bases removed from V and 7 bases from J, the gap between germline ends came to 20 bases. Germline CDR1 and CDR2: SGHNT and YYREEE (reference sequence). This CDR3 spans 17 amino acids. The DNA for the CDR3 is TGTGCCAGCAGCTTGGTCCAGGGAAGACTGAAGAGCCAGCCCCAGCATTTT. Translation: CASSLVQGRLKSQPQHF.

The rearrangement links TRBV19 to TRBJ1-2, with D tentatively TRBD1 (5 bases). The CDR3 sequence is 17 residues long. V lost 1 base and J 5 bases, leaving 20 bases between the germline ends. The germline V gene has CDR1 LNHDA and CDR2 SQIVND (reference sequence). The CDR3: CASSIAYRDVDRYGYTF. CDR3 coding DNA: TGTGCCAGTAGTATAGCCTACCGGGACGTTGACCGATATGGCTACACCTTC. The full variable domain, with the rest looked up from reference TRBV19 and TRBJ1-2, is DGGITQSPKYLFRKEGQNVTLSCEQNLNHDAMYWYRQDPGQGLRLIYYSQIVNDFQKGDIAEGYSVSREKKESFPLTVTSAQKNPTAFYLCASSIAYRDVDRYGYTFGSGTRLTVV.

This clonotype occurred once. The genes are TRBV29-1 and TRBJ1-1; 8 bases match TRBD1. The CDR3 is 16 amino acids. Trimming removed 7 bases from V and 0 bases from J; junction bases left unmatched: 13. CDR1 and CDR2 from the germline V gene are SQVTM and ANQGSEA. The CDR3 coding sequence is TGCAGCGCAATCAGGGGGCTTTACTCCATGAACACTGAAGCTTTCTTT. Its translation: CSAIRGLYSMNTEAFF.

CDR3 nucleotides: TGTGCCAGCAGCGAAGGGACAGGGTCGGGGAAACTGTTTTTT. Protein sequence: CASSEGTGSGKLFF. This chain connects TRBV9 to TRBJ1-4; TRBD1 matches 9 bases. The CDR3 is made up of 14 amino acids. Looked up from germline, CDR1 is SGDLS and CDR2 is YYNGEE. J gave up 11 bases and V 3 bases, and 8 bases lay outside the gene matches.

V gene TRBV20-1 combines with J gene TRBJ2-3, with TRBD2 identical over 9 bases. The ends lost 0 bases at V and 3 bases at J; junction bases unmatched: 4. Germline loops: CDR1 DFQATT, CDR2 SNEGSKA (reference sequence). The length of the CDR3 is 15 residues. CDR3 sequence: CSARDFLAGTDTQYF. Here the CDR3 DNA reads TGCAGTGCTAGAGACTTTCTAGCGGGAACAGATACGCAGTATTTT.